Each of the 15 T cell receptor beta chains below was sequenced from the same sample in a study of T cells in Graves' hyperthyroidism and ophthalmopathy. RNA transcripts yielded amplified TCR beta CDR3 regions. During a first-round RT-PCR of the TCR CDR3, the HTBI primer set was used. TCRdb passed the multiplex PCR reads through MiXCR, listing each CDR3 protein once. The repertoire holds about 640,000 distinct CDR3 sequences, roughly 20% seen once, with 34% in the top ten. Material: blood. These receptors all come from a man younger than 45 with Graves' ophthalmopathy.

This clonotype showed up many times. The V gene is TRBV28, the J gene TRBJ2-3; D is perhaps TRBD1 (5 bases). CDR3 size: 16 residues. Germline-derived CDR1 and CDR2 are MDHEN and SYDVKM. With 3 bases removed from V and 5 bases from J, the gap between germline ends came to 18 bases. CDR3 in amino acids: CASSLGLLERKDTQYF. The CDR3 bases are TGTGCCAGCAGTTTGGGGCTATTGGAACGGAAAGATACGCAGTATTTT.

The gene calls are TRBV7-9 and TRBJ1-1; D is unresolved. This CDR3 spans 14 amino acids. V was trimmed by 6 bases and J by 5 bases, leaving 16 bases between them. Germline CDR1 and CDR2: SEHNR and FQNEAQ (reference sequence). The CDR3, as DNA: TGTGCCAGCAGTCAACCGGGTATGGGGACTGAAGCTTTCTTT. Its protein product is CASSQPGMGTEAFF.

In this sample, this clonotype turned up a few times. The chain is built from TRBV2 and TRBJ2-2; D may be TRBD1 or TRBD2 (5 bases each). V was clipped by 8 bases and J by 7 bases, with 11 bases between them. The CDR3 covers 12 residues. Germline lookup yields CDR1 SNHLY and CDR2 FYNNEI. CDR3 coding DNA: TGTGCCAGCGGCACGGGACGCGGGGAGCTGTTTTTT. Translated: CASGTGRGELFF.

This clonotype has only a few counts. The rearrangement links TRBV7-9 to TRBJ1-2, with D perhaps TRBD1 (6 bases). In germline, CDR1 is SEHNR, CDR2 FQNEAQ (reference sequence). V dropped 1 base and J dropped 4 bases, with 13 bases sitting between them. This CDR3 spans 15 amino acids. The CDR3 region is CASSLEDRGLYGYTF. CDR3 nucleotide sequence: TGTGCCAGCAGCTTAGAGGACAGAGGGCTCTATGGCTACACCTTC.

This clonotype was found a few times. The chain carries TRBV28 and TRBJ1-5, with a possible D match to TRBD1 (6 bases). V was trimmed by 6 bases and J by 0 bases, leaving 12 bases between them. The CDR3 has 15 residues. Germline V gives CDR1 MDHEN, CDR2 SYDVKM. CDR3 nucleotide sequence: TGTGCCAGCAGGGCGGGACAAGTTAGCAATCAGCCCCAGCATTTT. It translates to CASRAGQVSNQPQHF.

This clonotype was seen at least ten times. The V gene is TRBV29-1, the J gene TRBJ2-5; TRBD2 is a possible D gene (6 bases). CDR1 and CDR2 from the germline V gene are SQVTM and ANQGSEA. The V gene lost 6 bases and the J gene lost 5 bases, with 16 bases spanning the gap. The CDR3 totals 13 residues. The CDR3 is CSVRERQWETQYF. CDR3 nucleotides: TGCAGCGTCCGGGAGCGGCAGTGGGAGACCCAGTACTTC.

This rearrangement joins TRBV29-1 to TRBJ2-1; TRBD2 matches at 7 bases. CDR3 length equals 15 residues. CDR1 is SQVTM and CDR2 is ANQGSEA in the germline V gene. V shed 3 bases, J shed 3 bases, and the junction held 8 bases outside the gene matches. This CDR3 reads CSVDSSGGSYNEQFF. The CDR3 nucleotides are TGCAGCGTTGATTCCTCTGGCGGGAGCTACAATGAGCAGTTCTTC.

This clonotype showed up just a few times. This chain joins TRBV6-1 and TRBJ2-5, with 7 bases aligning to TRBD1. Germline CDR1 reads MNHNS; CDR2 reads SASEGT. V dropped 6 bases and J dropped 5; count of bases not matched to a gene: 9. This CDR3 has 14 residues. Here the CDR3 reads CASRVGQLGETQYF. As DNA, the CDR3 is TGTGCCAGCAGAGTGGGACAGCTCGGGGAGACCCAGTACTTC.

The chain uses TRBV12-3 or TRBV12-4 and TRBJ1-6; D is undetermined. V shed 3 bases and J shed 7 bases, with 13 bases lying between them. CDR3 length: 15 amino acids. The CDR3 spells CASSFGKTANSPLHF. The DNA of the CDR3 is TGTGCCAGCAGTTTCGGAAAGACCGCCAATTCACCCCTCCACTTT.

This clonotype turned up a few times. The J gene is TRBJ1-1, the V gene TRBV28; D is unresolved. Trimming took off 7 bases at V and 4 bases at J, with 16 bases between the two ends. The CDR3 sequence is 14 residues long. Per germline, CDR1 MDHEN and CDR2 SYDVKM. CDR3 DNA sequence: TGTGCCAGCACCTTAAAAGGACTTAGCACTGAAGCTTTCTTT. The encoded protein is CASTLKGLSTEAFF. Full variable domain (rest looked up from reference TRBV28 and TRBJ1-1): DVKVTQSSRYLVKRTGEKVFLECVQDMDHENMFWYRQDPGLGLRLIYFSYDVKMKEKGDIPEGYSVSREKKERFSLILESASTNQTSMYLCASTLKGLSTEAFFGQGTRLTVV.

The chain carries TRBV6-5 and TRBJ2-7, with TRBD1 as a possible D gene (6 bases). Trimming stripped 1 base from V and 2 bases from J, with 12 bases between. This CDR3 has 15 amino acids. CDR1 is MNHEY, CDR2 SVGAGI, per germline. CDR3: CASSYWGQSTYEQYF. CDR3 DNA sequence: TGTGCCAGCAGTTACTGGGGGCAATCCACCTACGAGCAGTACTTC.

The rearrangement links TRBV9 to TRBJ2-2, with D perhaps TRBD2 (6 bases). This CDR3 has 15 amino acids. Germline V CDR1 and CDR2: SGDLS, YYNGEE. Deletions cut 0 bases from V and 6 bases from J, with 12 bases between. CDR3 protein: CASSVAGRFPGELFF. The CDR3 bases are TGTGCCAGCAGCGTAGCAGGGAGGTTCCCCGGGGAGCTGTTTTTT.

The CDR3 coding sequence is TGCGCCAGCAGCCAAGATGGGGACAGGGCGGAGACCCAGTACTTC. It specifies CASSQDGDRAETQYF. This chain joins TRBV4-1 and TRBJ2-5; 9 bases match TRBD1. Germline CDR1 reads MGHRA; CDR2 reads YSYEKL. J lost 5 bases, V lost 0 bases, and 4 bases had no gene match. The CDR3 loop spans 15 amino acids.

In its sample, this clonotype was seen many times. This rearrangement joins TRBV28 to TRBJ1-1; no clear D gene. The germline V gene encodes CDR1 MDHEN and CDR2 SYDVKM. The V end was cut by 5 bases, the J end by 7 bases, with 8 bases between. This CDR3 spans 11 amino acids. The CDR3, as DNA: TGTGCCAGCAGTCGGCACATTGAAGCTTTCTTT. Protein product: CASSRHIEAFF.

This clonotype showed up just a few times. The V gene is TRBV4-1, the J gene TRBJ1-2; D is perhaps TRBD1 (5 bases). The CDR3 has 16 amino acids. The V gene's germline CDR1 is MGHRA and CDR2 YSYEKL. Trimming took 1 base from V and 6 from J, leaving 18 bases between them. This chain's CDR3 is CASSQVLSRGNHGYTF. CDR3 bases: TGCGCCAGCAGCCAAGTCCTTTCCCGGGGGAACCATGGCTACACCTTC.